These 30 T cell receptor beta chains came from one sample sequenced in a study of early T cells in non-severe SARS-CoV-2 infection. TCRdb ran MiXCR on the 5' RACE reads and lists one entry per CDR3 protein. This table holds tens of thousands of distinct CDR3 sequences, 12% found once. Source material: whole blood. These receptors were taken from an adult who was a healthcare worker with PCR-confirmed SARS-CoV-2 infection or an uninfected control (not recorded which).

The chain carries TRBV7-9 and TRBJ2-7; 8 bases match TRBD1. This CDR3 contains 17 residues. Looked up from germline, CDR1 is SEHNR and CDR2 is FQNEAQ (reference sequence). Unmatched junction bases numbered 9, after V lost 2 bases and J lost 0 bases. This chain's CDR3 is CASSLWGQGAASYEQYF. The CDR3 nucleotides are TGTGCCAGCAGCTTATGGGGGCAGGGGGCCGCCTCCTACGAGCAGTACTTC.

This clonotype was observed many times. The CDR3 sequence: CSALPTNTEAFF. The CDR3 bases are TGCAGTGCTCTCCCCACGAACACTGAAGCTTTCTTT. The V gene is TRBV20-1, the J gene TRBJ1-1, with D unresolved. Trimming cost V 5 bases and J 1 base, with 8 bases left between them. The CDR3 runs to 12 residues. CDR1 and CDR2 from the germline V gene are DFQATT and SNEGSKA (reference sequence).

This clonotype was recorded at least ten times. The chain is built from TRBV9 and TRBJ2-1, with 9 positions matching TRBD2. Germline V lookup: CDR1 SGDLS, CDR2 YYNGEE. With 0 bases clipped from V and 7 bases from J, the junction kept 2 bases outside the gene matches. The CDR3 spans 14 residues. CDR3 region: CASSVVSGGNEQFF. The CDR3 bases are TGTGCCAGCAGCGTAGTTAGCGGGGGAAATGAGCAGTTCTTC.

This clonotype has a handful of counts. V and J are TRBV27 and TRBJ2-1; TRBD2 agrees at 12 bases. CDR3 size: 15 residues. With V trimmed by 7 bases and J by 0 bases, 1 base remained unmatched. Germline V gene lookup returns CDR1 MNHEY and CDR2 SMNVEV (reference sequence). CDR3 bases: TGTGCCAGCAAGACTAGCGGGAGCTCCTACAATGAGCAGTTCTTC. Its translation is CASKTSGSSYNEQFF.

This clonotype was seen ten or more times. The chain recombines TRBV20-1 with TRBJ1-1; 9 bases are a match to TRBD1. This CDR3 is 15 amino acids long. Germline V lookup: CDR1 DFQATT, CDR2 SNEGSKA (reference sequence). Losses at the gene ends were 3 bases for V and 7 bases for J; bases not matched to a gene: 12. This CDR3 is CSASPRGQGTLEAFF. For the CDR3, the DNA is TGCAGTGCTAGCCCCCGGGGACAGGGAACCCTTGAAGCTTTCTTT.

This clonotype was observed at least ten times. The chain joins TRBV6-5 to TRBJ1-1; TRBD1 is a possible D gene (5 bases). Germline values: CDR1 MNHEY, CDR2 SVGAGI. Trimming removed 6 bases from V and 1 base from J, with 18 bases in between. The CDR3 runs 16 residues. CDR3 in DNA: TGTGCCAGCAGCCTGTGGAACCTGGGGACGAACACTGAAGCTTTCTTT. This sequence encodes CASSLWNLGTNTEAFF.

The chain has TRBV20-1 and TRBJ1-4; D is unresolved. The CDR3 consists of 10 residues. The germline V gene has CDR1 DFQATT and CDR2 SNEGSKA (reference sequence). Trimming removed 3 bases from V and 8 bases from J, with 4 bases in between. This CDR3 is CSARGEKLFF. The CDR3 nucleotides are TGCAGTGCTAGGGGGGAAAAACTGTTTTTT.

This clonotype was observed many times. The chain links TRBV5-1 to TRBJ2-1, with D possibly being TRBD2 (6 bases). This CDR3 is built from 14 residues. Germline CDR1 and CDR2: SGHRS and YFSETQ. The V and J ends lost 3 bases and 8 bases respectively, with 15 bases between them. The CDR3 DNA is TGCGCCAGCAGCTGGGGGACTCGAGGGGATGAGCAGTTCTTC. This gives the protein CASSWGTRGDEQFF.

The CDR3 DNA sequence: TGTGCCAGCAGCCCTTCACAGGGTGGAGAGGAGACCCAGTACTTC. It translates to CASSPSQGGEETQYF. The V and J genes are TRBV4-2 and TRBJ2-5, with a tentative D call TRBD1 (6 bases). Germline-derived CDR1 and CDR2 are LGHNA and YNFKEQ. The V end was cut by 4 bases, the J end by 5 bases, with 17 bases between. The CDR3 contains 15 residues.

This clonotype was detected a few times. The CDR3 DNA reads as TGTGCCAGCAGCCTCTTCATGGCAGATACGCAGTATTTT. As protein: CASSLFMADTQYF. The chain has TRBV7-3 and TRBJ2-3; D remains unclear. The CDR3 runs to 13 residues. The germline V gene has CDR1 SGHTA and CDR2 FQGTGA. V was pared by 5 bases and J by 4 bases, with 10 bases between.

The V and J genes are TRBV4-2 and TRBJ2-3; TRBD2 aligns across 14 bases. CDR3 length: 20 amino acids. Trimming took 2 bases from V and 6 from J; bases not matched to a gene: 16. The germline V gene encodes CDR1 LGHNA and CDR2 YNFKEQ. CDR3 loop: CASSQSTSGGALHSADTQYF. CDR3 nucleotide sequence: TGTGCCAGCAGCCAATCGACTAGCGGGGGGGCTCTTCATAGTGCGGATACGCAGTATTTT.

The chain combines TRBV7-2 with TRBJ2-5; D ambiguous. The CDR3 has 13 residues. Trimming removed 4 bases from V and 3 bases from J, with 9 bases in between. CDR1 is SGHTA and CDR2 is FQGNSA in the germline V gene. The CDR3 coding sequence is TGTGCCAGCAGCTCCAGTTCCAAAGAGACCCAGTACTTC. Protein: CASSSSSKETQYF.

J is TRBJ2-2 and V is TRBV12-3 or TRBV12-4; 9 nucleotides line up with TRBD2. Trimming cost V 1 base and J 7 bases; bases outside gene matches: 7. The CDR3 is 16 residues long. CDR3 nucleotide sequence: TGTGCCAGCAGTTTAGGTGGGGTAGCGGGGGACGGGGAGCTGTTTTTT. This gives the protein CASSLGGVAGDGELFF.

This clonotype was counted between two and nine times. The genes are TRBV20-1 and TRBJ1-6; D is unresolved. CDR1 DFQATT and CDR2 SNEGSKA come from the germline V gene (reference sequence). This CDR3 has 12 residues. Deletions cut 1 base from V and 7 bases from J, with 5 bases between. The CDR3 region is CSARAGNSPLHF. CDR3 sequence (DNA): TGCAGTGCTAGAGCTGGAAATTCACCCCTCCACTTT.

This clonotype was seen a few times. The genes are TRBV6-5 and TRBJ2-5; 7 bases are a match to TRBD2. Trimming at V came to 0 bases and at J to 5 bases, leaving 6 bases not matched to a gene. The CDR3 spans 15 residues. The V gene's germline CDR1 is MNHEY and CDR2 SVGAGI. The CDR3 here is CASSYSVGGGETQYF. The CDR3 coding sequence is TGTGCCAGCAGTTACTCGGTCGGGGGAGGGGAGACCCAGTACTTC.

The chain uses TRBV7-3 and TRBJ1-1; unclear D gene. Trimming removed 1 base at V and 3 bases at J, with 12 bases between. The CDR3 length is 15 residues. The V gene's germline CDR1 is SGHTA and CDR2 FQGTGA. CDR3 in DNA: TGTGCCAGCAGCTTAAGCGGCGACGGATACACTGAAGCTTTCTTT. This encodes CASSLSGDGYTEAFF.

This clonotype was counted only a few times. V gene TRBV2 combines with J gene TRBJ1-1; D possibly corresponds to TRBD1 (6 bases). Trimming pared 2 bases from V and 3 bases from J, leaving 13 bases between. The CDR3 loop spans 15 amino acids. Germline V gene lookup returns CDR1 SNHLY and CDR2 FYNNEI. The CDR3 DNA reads TGTGCCAGCAGTGAATTGGGGGCTCGGGACACTGAAGCTTTCTTT. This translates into CASSELGARDTEAFF.

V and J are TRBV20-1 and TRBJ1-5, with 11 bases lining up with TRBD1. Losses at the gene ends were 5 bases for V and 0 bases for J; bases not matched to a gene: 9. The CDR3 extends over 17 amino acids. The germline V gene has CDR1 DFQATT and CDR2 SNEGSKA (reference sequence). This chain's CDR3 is CSASGQGAVYSNQPQHF. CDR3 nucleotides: TGCAGTGCTTCCGGACAGGGGGCGGTTTATAGCAATCAGCCCCAGCATTTT.

The CDR3 here is CSARGLEGCEQYF. In nucleotides, the CDR3 is TGCAGTGCTAGAGGCCTAGAGGGATGCGAGCAGTACTTC. The rearrangement joins TRBV20-1 to TRBJ2-7, with D perhaps TRBD2 (5 bases). V lost 1 base and J 6 bases, leaving 13 bases between the germline ends. CDR3 length: 13 amino acids. Germline V gives CDR1 DFQATT, CDR2 SNEGSKA (reference sequence).

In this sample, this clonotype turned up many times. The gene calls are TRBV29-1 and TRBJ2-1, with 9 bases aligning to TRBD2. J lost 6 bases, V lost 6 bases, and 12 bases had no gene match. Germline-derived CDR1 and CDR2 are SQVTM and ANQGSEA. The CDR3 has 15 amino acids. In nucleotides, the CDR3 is TGCAGCGTGAACCTTCGCGGGGGGGCAGGCAATGAGCAGTTCTTC. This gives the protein CSVNLRGGAGNEQFF.

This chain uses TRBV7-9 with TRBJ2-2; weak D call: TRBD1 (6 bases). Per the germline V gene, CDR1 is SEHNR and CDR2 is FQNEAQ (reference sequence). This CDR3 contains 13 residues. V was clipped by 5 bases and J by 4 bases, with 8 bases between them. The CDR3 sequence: CASSQTGTGELFF. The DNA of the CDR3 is TGTGCCAGCAGCCAGACAGGCACCGGGGAGCTGTTTTTT.

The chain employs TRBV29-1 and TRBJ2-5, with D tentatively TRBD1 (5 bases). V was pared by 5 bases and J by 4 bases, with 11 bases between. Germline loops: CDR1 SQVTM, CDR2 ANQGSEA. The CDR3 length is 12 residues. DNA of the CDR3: TGCAGCGTTACAACAGGTTCAGAGACCCAGTACTTC. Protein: CSVTTGSETQYF.

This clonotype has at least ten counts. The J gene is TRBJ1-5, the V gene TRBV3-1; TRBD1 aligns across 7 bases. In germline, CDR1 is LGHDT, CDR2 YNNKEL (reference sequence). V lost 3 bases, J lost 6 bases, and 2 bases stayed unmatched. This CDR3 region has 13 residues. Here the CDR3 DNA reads TGTGCCAGCAGCCAGGGACAGAGTCAGCCCCAGCATTTT. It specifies CASSQGQSQPQHF.

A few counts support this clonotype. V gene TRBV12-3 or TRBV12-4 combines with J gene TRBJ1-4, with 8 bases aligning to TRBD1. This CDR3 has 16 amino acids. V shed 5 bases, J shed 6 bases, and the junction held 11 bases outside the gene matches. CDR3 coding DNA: TGTGCCAGCAGTCCTCGCGGACAGGGATGGTATGAAAAACTGTTTTTT. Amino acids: CASSPRGQGWYEKLFF.

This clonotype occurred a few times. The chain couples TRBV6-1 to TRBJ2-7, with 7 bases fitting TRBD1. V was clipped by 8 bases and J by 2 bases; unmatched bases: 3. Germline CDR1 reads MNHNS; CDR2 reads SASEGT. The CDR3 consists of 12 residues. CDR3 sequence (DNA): TGTGCCAGCGCCGGGACAGCCTACGAGCAGTACTTC. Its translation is CASAGTAYEQYF.

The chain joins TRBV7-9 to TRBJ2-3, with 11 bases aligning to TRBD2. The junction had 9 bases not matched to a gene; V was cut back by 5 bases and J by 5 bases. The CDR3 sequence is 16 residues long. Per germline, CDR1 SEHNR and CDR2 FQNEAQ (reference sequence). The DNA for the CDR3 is TGTGCCAGCAGCGAGCTAGCGGGAGGTAGTGGAGATACGCAGTATTTT. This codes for CASSELAGGSGDTQYF.

This CDR3 reads CSVEDHEQVGDTQYF. The CDR3 DNA reads TGCAGCGTTGAAGATCACGAGCAGGTTGGGGATACGCAGTATTTT. The rearrangement joins TRBV29-1 to TRBJ2-3, with no clear D. The CDR3 contains 15 residues. V lost 0 bases to trimming and J lost 6 bases, with 16 bases between them. Germline V gives CDR1 SQVTM, CDR2 ANQGSEA.

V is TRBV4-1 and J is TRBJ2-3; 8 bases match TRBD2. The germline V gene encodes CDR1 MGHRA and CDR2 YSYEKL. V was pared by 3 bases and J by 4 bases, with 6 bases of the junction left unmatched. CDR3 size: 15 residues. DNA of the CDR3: TGCGCCAGCAGCCAGACTAGCGCGAGTGCAGATACGCAGTATTTT. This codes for CASSQTSASADTQYF.

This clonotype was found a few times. CDR3: CASVGLTDTQYF. CDR3 DNA: TGTGCCAGCGTCGGGCTCACAGATACGCAGTATTTT. J is TRBJ2-3 and V is TRBV6-5; D call uncertain. Germline CDR1 is MNHEY and CDR2 is SVGAGI. Trimming cost V 8 bases and J 2 bases, with 8 bases left between them. This CDR3 has 12 residues.

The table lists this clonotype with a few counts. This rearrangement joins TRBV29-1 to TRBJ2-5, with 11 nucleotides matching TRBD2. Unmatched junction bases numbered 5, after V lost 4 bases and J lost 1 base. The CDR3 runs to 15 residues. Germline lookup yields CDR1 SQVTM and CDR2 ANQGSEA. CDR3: CSVAPTSGIQETQYF. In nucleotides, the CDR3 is TGCAGCGTTGCCCCGACTAGCGGGATCCAAGAGACCCAGTACTTC.